These 3 T cell receptor beta chains came from one sample sequenced in a study of immune heterogeneity within non-small cell lung tumors. Template was bulk tumor genomic DNA, 600 to 650 ng per sample. Several biopsies were collected from each primary tumor during surgery. They were spaced as far apart as possible within the tumor mass. Patients underwent curative surgery for non-small cell lung cancer (untreated and newly diagnosed). In a multiplex PCR, 32 V and 13 J primers amplified TCR beta CDR3. MiXCR was run by TCRdb on the multiplex PCR reads, yielding one entry per CDR3 protein. Here the sample spans roughly 8,900 distinct CDR3 sequences, under 35% being singletons. Material for sequencing was lung tumor tissue. The receptor source for this set is a man aged 55 to 69 with non-small cell lung cancer.

This clonotype is medium-sized by share. V usage is TRBV19 and J usage is TRBJ2-7; 10 positions agree with TRBD2. Trimming at V came to 3 bases and at J to 3 bases, leaving 2 bases not matched to a gene. Germline V lookup: CDR1 LNHDA, CDR2 SQIVND (reference sequence). The CDR3 is made up of 14 amino acids. CDR3 nucleotides: TGTGCCAGTAGTATCTCTAGCGGGGGCTACGAGCAGTACTTC. Translated, it gives CASSISSGGYEQYF.

This clonotype was counted between two and nine times. The gene calls are TRBV2 and TRBJ2-3, with 11 bases fitting TRBD2. Germline V CDR1 and CDR2: SNHLY, FYNNEI. Trimming removed 6 bases from V and 0 bases from J; junction bases left unmatched: 8. The CDR3 has 17 residues. DNA of the CDR3: TGTGCCAGCAGGCCCGGGACTAGCGGAACTAGCACAGATACGCAGTATTTT. Translated, it gives CASRPGTSGTSTDTQYF.

For this clonotype: This clone may be a read error of a much larger clone one base away. The V and J genes are TRBV14 and TRBJ2-5; D might be TRBD1 (5 bases). Germline loops: CDR1 SGHDN, CDR2 FVKESK. CDR3 size: 14 residues. Trimming pared 0 bases from V and 4 bases from J, leaving 9 bases between. The CDR3 nucleotides read TGTGCCAGCAGCCAAGACGCAGGGCGAGAGACCCAGTACTTC. As protein: CASSQDAGRETQYF. The full variable domain, completed using reference TRBV14 and TRBJ2-5, is EAGVTQFPSHSVIEKGQTVTLRCDPISGHDNLYWYRRVMGKEIKFLLHFVKESKQDESGMPNNRFLAERTGGTYSTLKVQPAELEDSGVYFCASSQDAGRETQYFGPGTRLLVL.